The rows below give T cell receptor beta chains drawn from one sample of a study of blood T cell repertoires in COVID-19. Profiled with immunoSEQ multiplex PCR; TCRdb holds only in-frame clones, not every one. The sample shows 150,000 to 200,000 clones, approximately 87% of them seen only once. The sequenced sample was peripheral blood. Every receptor here comes from a person aged 70 to 85 with COVID-19, enrolled during active disease. Both conserved end residues are part of each CDR3. A D gene is named only where the DNA matches it firmly. Only some rows state a clone size, as once, few, many or a class for expanded clones.

TRBJ2-7	TRBD1	NA	TRBV5-6	CASSLGQGAYEQYF	TGTGCCAGCAGCTTGGGACAGGGGGCCTACGAGCAGTACTTC
TRBJ2-7	TRBD2	once	TRBV9	CASSRLAGDSEQYF	TGTGCCAGCAGTCGACTAGCGGGAGATAGCGAGCAGTACTTC
TRBJ2-5	NA	NA	TRBV30	CAWSVLETQYF	TGTGCCTGGAGTGTCTTAGAGACCCAGTACTTC
TRBJ2-5	NA	NA	TRBV24-1	CATSEPDRFGETQYF	TGTGCCACCAGTGAGCCTGACAGGTTCGGAGAGACCCAGTACTTC
TRBJ2-2	TRBD2	NA	TRBV6-5	CAAARGGPTGELFF	TGTGCCGCGGCGCGGGGGGGCCCCACCGGGGAGCTGTTTTTT
TRBJ1-5	TRBD1	NA	TRBV19	CASSVLPQGLQPQHF	TGTGCCAGTAGTGTACTGCCACAGGGGTTACAGCCCCAGCATTTT
TRBJ2-7	NA	few	TRBV28	CASRTPGGTYEQYF	TGTGCCAGCAGAACCCCCGGCGGGACCTACGAGCAGTACTTC
TRBJ2-7	NA	NA	TRBV9	CASSVGSGSYEQYF	TGTGCCAGCAGCGTAGGTAGCGGTTCCTACGAGCAGTACTTC
TRBJ1-2	TRBD1	NA	TRBV7-8	CASSLSTSGQVIDYGYTF	TGTGCCAGCAGCTTAAGCACTTCTGGACAGGTTATCGACTATGGCTACACCTTC
TRBJ1-6	NA	NA	TRBV3-1/TRBV3-2	CASSPGRGESPLHF	TGTGCCAGCAGCCCGGGCAGGGGAGAGTCACCCCTCCACTTT
TRBJ2-7	NA	NA	TRBV7-8	CASSKGAYEQYF	TGTGCCAGCAGCAAGGGGGCCTACGAGCAGTACTTC
TRBJ2-1	TRBD2	NA	TRBV5-1	CASSLGLAGGNEQFF	TGCGCCAGCAGCTTGGGCCTAGCGGGAGGAAATGAGCAGTTCTTC
TRBJ2-1	NA	NA	TRBV27	CASRRDFGSYNEQFF	TGTGCCAGCAGGAGGGACTTCGGCTCCTACAATGAGCAGTTCTTC
TRBJ1-6	NA	NA	TRBV28	CASSSPGERASNSPLHF	TGTGCCAGCAGTTCCCCCGGGGAAAGGGCGTCTAATTCACCCCTCCACTTT
TRBJ1-5	NA	NA	TRBV10-2	CASSEGTGDNQPQHF	TGCGCCAGCAGTGAGGGCACAGGAGACAATCAGCCCCAGCATTTT
TRBJ2-7	NA	NA	TRBV28	CASREEGRSSYEQYF	TGTGCCAGCAGGGAGGAGGGGAGGAGCTCCTACGAGCAGTACTTC
TRBJ2-1	NA	NA	TRBV5-6	CASSLGLNNEQFF	TGTGCCAGCAGCCTAGGACTGAACAATGAGCAGTTCTTC
TRBJ2-7	TRBD2	NA	TRBV5-1	CASSFYLAGEYEQYF	TGCGCCAGCAGTTTTTATCTAGCGGGGGAATACGAGCAGTACTTC
TRBJ2-5	TRBD2	NA	TRBV18	CASSPPIGLAGKQETQYF	TGTGCCAGCTCACCACCGATCGGACTAGCGGGAAAGCAAGAGACCCAGTACTTC
TRBJ2-5	TRBD2	NA	TRBV15	CATIAGGPRYQETQYF	TGTGCCACCATAGCGGGGGGGCCGAGGTACCAAGAGACCCAGTACTTC
TRBJ2-5	TRBD2	NA	TRBV19	CASSTPVAGVQETQYF	TGTGCCAGTAGTACCCCGGTAGCGGGGGTACAAGAGACCCAGTACTTC
TRBJ1-5	NA	NA	TRBV7-2	CASSLDVASDLGPQHF	TGTGCCAGCAGCTTAGATGTTGCGAGCGACCTAGGGCCCCAGCATTTT
TRBJ2-5	NA	NA	TRBV11-1	CASSPAGLYQETQYF	TGTGCCAGCAGCCCCGCCGGACTGTACCAAGAGACCCAGTACTTC
TRBJ2-1	NA	NA	TRBV5-1	CASSFGGLGEQFF	TGCGCCAGCAGCTTCGGGGGGCTGGGTGAGCAGTTCTTC
TRBJ2-3	NA	NA	TRBV9	CASSVGEIDTDTQYF	TGTGCCAGCAGCGTAGGTGAGATAGACACAGATACGCAGTATTTT
TRBJ1-6	NA	NA	TRBV19	CASKGRGNSPLHF	TGTGCCAGTAAGGGGAGGGGGAATTCACCCCTCCACTTT